The 26 T cell receptor beta chains given below trace back to one sample, sequenced in a study of cytomegalovirus exposure and HLA in healthy donors. PCR employed 60 Vbeta and 13 Jbeta primers. TCRdb's table, derived via immunoSEQ multiplex PCR, lists solely in-frame clones and lacks some. The sample contains roughly 130,000 clones, over 60% of which appear only once. Material for sequencing was PBMCs. These receptors were taken from a woman aged 35 to 49 in good health and CMV-seropositive.

This rearrangement joins TRBV7-6 to TRBJ1-2; 10 positions agree with TRBD1. Trimming took 3 bases from V and 3 from J; bases not matched to a gene: 4. Germline V gives CDR1 SGHVS, CDR2 FNYEAQ. The CDR3 has 15 amino acids. The CDR3 DNA sequence: TGTGCCAGCAGCTTGACAGGGGGCAGTGACTATGGCTACACCTTC. Protein: CASSLTGGSDYGYTF.

This chain links TRBV7-8 with TRBJ2-1; D gene ambiguous. The CDR3 sequence is 14 residues long. Trimming removed 4 bases at V and 1 base at J, with 8 bases between. The V gene's germline CDR1 is SGHVS and CDR2 FQNEAQ. The CDR3 DNA reads as TGTGCCAGCAGCTCAGTAATTTCCTACAATGAGCAGTTCTTC. This translates into CASSSVISYNEQFF.

J is TRBJ1-3 and V is TRBV10-1; D is perhaps TRBD1 (6 bases). Trimming took 3 bases from V and 0 from J, leaving 12 bases between them. In germline, CDR1 is WNHNN, CDR2 SYGVQD (reference sequence). The CDR3 contains 16 residues. The CDR3 is CASSEGTLNSGNTIYF. The CDR3 nucleotides are TGCGCCAGCAGTGAAGGGACACTCAACTCTGGAAACACCATATATTTT.

The rearrangement uses TRBV19 and TRBJ2-1; D call uncertain. There are 13 residues in the CDR3. Germline CDR1 and CDR2: LNHDA and SQIVND (reference sequence). V lost 5 bases and J lost 0, with 5 bases in between. The CDR3: CASSASSYNEQFF. The CDR3 nucleotides are TGTGCCAGTAGTGCTAGCTCCTACAATGAGCAGTTCTTC.

The chain recombines TRBV6-5 with TRBJ2-3; 9 nucleotides match TRBD1. Germline V gene data show CDR1 as MNHEY and CDR2 as SVGAGI. V lost 0 bases and J lost 4; bases outside the gene matches: 5. The CDR3 covers 16 residues. This CDR3 is CASSYSGTGSPDTQYF. The CDR3 nucleotides read TGTGCCAGCAGTTACTCGGGGACAGGGTCCCCAGATACGCAGTATTTT.

This chain connects TRBV7-3 to TRBJ1-1; no clear D gene. Germline CDR1 is SGHTA and CDR2 is FQGTGA. CDR3 length: 16 residues. V dropped 5 bases and J dropped 2 bases, with 18 bases sitting between them. The DNA for the CDR3 is TGTGCCAGCAGCCCCTCCGCGGGGAACATTAACACTGAAGCTTTCTTT. It translates to CASSPSAGNINTEAFF.

The chain couples TRBV30 to TRBJ2-1, with a weak D call TRBD2 (6 bases). The V end was cut by 2 bases, the J end by 4 bases, with 12 bases between. CDR1 is GTSNPN, CDR2 SVGIG, per germline (reference sequence). The CDR3 totals 14 residues. As DNA, the CDR3 is TGTGCCTGGAGTCTAGCCGGGACTTACAATGAGCAGTTCTTC. Protein product: CAWSLAGTYNEQFF. The complete variable domain, with remaining parts taken from reference TRBV30 and TRBJ2-1, reads SQTIHQWPATLVQPVGSPLSLECTVEGTSNPNLYWYRQAAGRGLQLLFYSVGIGQISSEVPQNLSASRPQDRQFILSSKKLLLSDSGFYLCAWSLAGTYNEQFFGPGTRLTVL.

The chain uses TRBV7-8 and TRBJ1-5; D is perhaps TRBD1 (6 bases). Germline CDR1 reads SGHVS; CDR2 reads FQNEAQ. CDR3 size: 16 residues. The V end lost 7 bases, the J end lost 3 bases, and 19 bases lay between the germline ends. The CDR3 region is CASTLGPDSVNQPQHF. In DNA, the CDR3 is TGTGCCAGCACATTAGGCCCGGACAGCGTCAATCAGCCCCAGCATTTT.

Worth noting for this clone: The junction shows a germline mismatch at one end, possibly a read error. The genes are TRBV5-1 and TRBJ1-2; 9 nucleotides match TRBD1. The CDR3 length is 15 residues. CDR1 is SGHRS and CDR2 is YFSETQ in the germline V gene. CDR3 DNA: TGCGCCAGCAGCTTGGCCCTTGGGACAGGGCGTGGCTACCCCTTC. This encodes CASSLALGTGRGYPF.

The chain carries TRBV28 and TRBJ2-7, with 11 bases fitting TRBD2. V shed 1 base, J shed 7 bases, and the junction held 6 bases outside the gene matches. The CDR3 covers 15 residues. CDR1 and CDR2 from the germline V gene are MDHEN and SYDVKM. CDR3 protein: CASSLLLAGGKEQYF. DNA for the CDR3: TGTGCCAGCAGTTTATTATTAGCGGGAGGGAAGGAGCAGTACTTC. Looking up the rest from reference TRBV28 and TRBJ2-7 gives the full variable domain: DVKVTQSSRYLVKRTGEKVFLECVQDMDHENMFWYRQDPGLGLRLIYFSYDVKMKEKGDIPEGYSVSREKKERFSLILESASTNQTSMYLCASSLLLAGGKEQYFGPGTRLTVT.

The rearrangement joins TRBV13 to TRBJ2-2, with 7 nucleotides matching TRBD2. The CDR3 is made up of 16 amino acids. The germline V gene encodes CDR1 PRHDT and CDR2 FYEKMQ (reference sequence). V shed 4 bases and J 0 bases; nucleotides not matched to a gene: 5. CDR3 DNA: TGTGCCAGCAGCTCCACTAGCGTAGCGAACACCGGGGAGCTGTTTTTT. It specifies CASSSTSVANTGELFF.

The rearrangement links TRBV5-1 to TRBJ2-5; D is ambiguous. This CDR3 is built from 11 residues. From germline, CDR1 is SGHRS and CDR2 YFSETQ. Trimming shortened V by 3 bases and J by 2 bases, and 2 bases separated the two germline ends. The CDR3: CASSSQETQYF. CDR3 DNA sequence: TGCGCCAGCAGCTCTCAAGAGACCCAGTACTTC.

V is TRBV6-6 and J is TRBJ2-7, with TRBD2 matching over 7 bases. V gave up 5 bases and J gave up 0 bases; unmatched junction bases: 4. Per germline, CDR1 MNHNY and CDR2 SVGAGI (reference sequence). This CDR3 comprises 14 residues. The CDR3 DNA reads as TGTGCCAGCAGTCCTAGCGGAAGCTCCTACGAGCAGTACTTC. It yields the protein CASSPSGSSYEQYF.

This chain links TRBV29-1 with TRBJ2-7; tentative D call: TRBD2 (5 bases). V shed 6 bases and J shed 5 bases, with 14 bases lying between them. This CDR3 contains 12 residues. CDR1 and CDR2 (germline): SQVTM, ANQGSEA. The CDR3 loop reads CSVRKGSDEQYF. CDR3 nucleotide sequence: TGCAGCGTGCGAAAAGGGAGCGACGAGCAGTACTTC.

A word on this clone: The junction departs from the called germline gene at one end, perhaps through a read error. J is TRBJ1-4 and V is TRBV7-9; no clear D. The CDR3 contains 14 residues. Germline CDR1 is SEHNR and CDR2 is FQNEAQ (reference sequence). DNA for the CDR3: TGTTCCAGCAGTACACCGGGGTTTAATGAAAAACTGTTTTTT. Protein sequence: CSSSTPGFNEKLFF.

About this clone: The sample has other DNA sequences that encode this CDR3 too. The chain employs TRBV7-2 and TRBJ1-4; no clear D. The germline gives CDR1 SGHTA, CDR2 FQGNSA. The CDR3 runs 15 residues. V was cut by 2 bases and J by 8 bases, with 15 bases left in between. CDR3 amino acids: CASSLSTSEEEKLFF. The DNA for the CDR3 is TGTGCCAGCAGCTTAAGTACCTCTGAGGAGGAAAAACTGTTTTTT.

The V and J genes are TRBV30 and TRBJ1-5; D uncertain. CDR3 length equals 14 residues. From germline, CDR1 is GTSNPN and CDR2 SVGIG (reference sequence). V dropped 1 base and J dropped 3 bases, with 10 bases sitting between them. The CDR3 spells CAWSGAGSNQPQHF. The CDR3 region has the DNA TGTGCCTGGAGTGGGGCAGGCTCCAATCAGCCCCAGCATTTT. The complete variable domain, with remaining parts taken from reference TRBV30 and TRBJ1-5, reads SQTIHQWPATLVQPVGSPLSLECTVEGTSNPNLYWYRQAAGRGLQLLFYSVGIGQISSEVPQNLSASRPQDRQFILSSKKLLLSDSGFYLCAWSGAGSNQPQHFGDGTRLSIL.

This clone was seen more than once but under ten times. The chain joins TRBV6-1 to TRBJ1-1; 10 bases map to TRBD1. The CDR3 is 13 residues long. In germline, CDR1 is MNHNS, CDR2 SASEGT. The CDR3 region is CAGGDRGNTEAFF. DNA for the CDR3: TGTGCTGGGGGGGACAGGGGGAACACTGAAGCTTTCTTT.

In this sample, this clone turned up a few times. The chain joins TRBV9 to TRBJ2-2; D gene ambiguous. The V gene lost 0 bases and the J gene lost 0 bases, with 6 bases spanning the gap. The germline CDR1 and CDR2 sequences are SGDLS and YYNGEE. The CDR3 runs to 15 residues. The CDR3 reads CASSVGQTNTGELFF. The CDR3 DNA is TGTGCCAGCAGCGTAGGCCAGACGAACACCGGGGAGCTGTTTTTT.

This rearrangement joins TRBV11-3 to TRBJ2-5; a weak D match, TRBD1 (6 bases). V lost 1 base and J 2 bases, leaving 11 bases between the germline ends. The CDR3 totals 15 residues. Germline V gene lookup returns CDR1 SGHNT and CDR2 YENEEA. The CDR3 reads CASSLGGHPQETQYF. As DNA, the CDR3 is TGTGCCAGCAGCTTAGGGGGACACCCTCAAGAGACCCAGTACTTC.

This clone showed up just a few times. The J gene is TRBJ2-1, the V gene TRBV10-3; TRBD2 aligns across 7 bases. V shed 3 bases and J 0 bases; nucleotides not matched to a gene: 2. Germline lookup yields CDR1 ENHRY and CDR2 SYGVKD. CDR3 length equals 15 residues. CDR3 sequence: CAISEGGSSYNEQFF. The CDR3 DNA reads as TGTGCCATCAGTGAAGGCGGGAGCTCCTACAATGAGCAGTTCTTC.

The V gene is TRBV9, the J gene TRBJ2-1, with D maybe TRBD2 (6 bases). This CDR3 is 16 amino acids long. The germline V gene encodes CDR1 SGDLS and CDR2 YYNGEE. V shed 0 bases and J shed 8 bases, with 18 bases lying between them. CDR3 sequence reads: CASSVGRAGEGDEQFF. In nucleotides, the CDR3 is TGTGCCAGCAGCGTAGGGAGGGCAGGAGAAGGGGATGAGCAGTTCTTC. The variable domain in full, with the rest retrieved from reference TRBV9 and TRBJ2-1, is DSGVTQTPKHLITATGQRVTLRCSPRSGDLSVYWYQQSLDQGLQFLIQYYNGEERAKGNILERFSAQQFPDLHSELNLSSLELGDSALYFCASSVGRAGEGDEQFFGPGTRLTVL.

This clone was detected a few times. The genes are TRBV7-2 and TRBJ2-3; D might be TRBD2 (6 bases). With 3 bases removed from V and 3 bases from J, the gap between germline ends came to 10 bases. CDR1 and CDR2 from the germline V gene are SGHTA and FQGNSA. The CDR3 is made up of 14 amino acids. The CDR3 sequence is CASSFSGVTDTQYF. The CDR3 DNA reads TGTGCCAGCAGCTTTTCGGGGGTGACAGATACGCAGTATTTT.

J is TRBJ2-6 and V is TRBV19; D is perhaps TRBD2 (6 bases). V lost 0 bases, J lost 0 bases, and 12 bases lay in between. CDR1 LNHDA and CDR2 SQIVND come from the germline V gene (reference sequence). The CDR3 is 18 amino acids. The CDR3 here is CASSIDIAVYSGANVLTF. CDR3 DNA: TGTGCCAGTAGTATAGATATAGCGGTATACTCTGGGGCCAACGTCCTGACTTTC.

This rearrangement joins TRBV4-1 to TRBJ2-5; 8 bases map to TRBD2. From germline, CDR1 is MGHRA and CDR2 YSYEKL. The trim removed 1 base at V and 4 bases at J, leaving 2 bases unmatched. This CDR3 spans 14 amino acids. In nucleotides, the CDR3 is TGCGCCAGCAGCCAAGGCCTAGCGGGAGAGACCCAGTACTTC. This sequence encodes CASSQGLAGETQYF.

The rearrangement links TRBV9 to TRBJ2-1, with TRBD2 identical over 10 bases. The CDR3 consists of 16 residues. The germline gives CDR1 SGDLS, CDR2 YYNGEE. V lost 3 bases to trimming and J lost 4 bases; unmatched junction nucleotides: 7. The CDR3 sequence is CASSGSGRATYNEQFF. The CDR3 DNA follows: TGTGCCAGCAGCGGAAGCGGGAGGGCAACTTACAATGAGCAGTTCTTC.